This TCR beta chain came from a study of cytomegalovirus exposure and HLA in healthy donors. General observations from the study: Some public TCRs appeared in many individuals, while most sequences were rare.

CDR3 size: 14 residues. With 5 bases removed from V and 8 bases from J, the gap between germline ends came to 16 bases. CDR1 and CDR2 from the germline V gene are MNHEY and SMNVEV (reference sequence). Concerning this clone itself: Its cognate antigen is unknown.

Primers included in the PCR were 60 Vbeta and 13 Jbeta primers. Profiled with immunoSEQ multiplex PCR; TCRdb holds only in-frame clones, not every one. The sample shows approximately 170,000 clones, approximately 82% of them seen only once. The material sequenced was PBMCs. The chain uses TRBV27 and TRBJ2-1; D unresolved. This clonotype was sampled from a male donor in good health and CMV-seronegative. The CDR3 spells CASSRLGWLDEQFF. The CDR3 DNA is TGTGCCAGCAGTCGGCTCGGGTGGTTGGATGAGCAGTTCTTC.